This TCR beta chain was captured in a study of blood T cell repertoires in COVID-19. The germline gives CDR1 LGHDT, CDR2 YNNKEL (reference sequence). V gave up 1 base and J gave up 6 bases, with 21 bases separating them. This CDR3 comprises 17 residues. This clone was counted a single time. Under the authors' procedure: Nucleated cell counts were estimated from reference gene primer amplification. Clones were sequenced by immunoSEQ multiplex PCR, and TCRdb holds only the in-frame ones, with some missing. The D gene and trimming were derived from the DNA, and the V and J assignments and clone size from that table. The data hold 150,000 to 200,000 clones, with roughly nine tenths observed a single time.

The sequencing sample was made of peripheral blood. The V call is TRBV3-1 (or the pseudogene TRBV3-2), the J call TRBJ1-2, with no clear D. This TCR came from a woman older than 75 in a cohort sampled during active or convalescent COVID-19. This chain's CDR3 is CASSQVAAGRVIHGYTF. CDR3 bases: TGTGCCAGCAGCCAAGTGGCCGCAGGCCGAGTAATCCATGGCTACACCTTC.